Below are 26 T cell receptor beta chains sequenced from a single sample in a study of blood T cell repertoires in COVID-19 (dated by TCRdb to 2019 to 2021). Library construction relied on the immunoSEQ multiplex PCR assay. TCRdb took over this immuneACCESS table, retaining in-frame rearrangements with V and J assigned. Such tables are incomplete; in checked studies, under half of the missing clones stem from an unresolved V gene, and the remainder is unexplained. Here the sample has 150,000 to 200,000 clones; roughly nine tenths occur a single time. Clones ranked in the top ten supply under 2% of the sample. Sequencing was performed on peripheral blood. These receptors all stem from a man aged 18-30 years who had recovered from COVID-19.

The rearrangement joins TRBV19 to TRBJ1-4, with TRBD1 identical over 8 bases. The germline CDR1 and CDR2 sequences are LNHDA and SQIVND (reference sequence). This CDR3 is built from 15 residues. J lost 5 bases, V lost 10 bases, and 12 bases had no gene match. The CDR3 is CATRKRTGRNEKLFF. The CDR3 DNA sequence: TGTGCCACACGAAAAAGGACAGGGAGGAATGAAAAACTGTTTTTT.

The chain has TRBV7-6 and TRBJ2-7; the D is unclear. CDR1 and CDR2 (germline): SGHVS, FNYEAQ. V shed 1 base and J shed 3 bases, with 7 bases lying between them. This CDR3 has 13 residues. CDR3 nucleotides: TGTGCCAGCAGCTTAGGGGCTAACTACGAGCAGTACTTC. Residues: CASSLGANYEQYF.

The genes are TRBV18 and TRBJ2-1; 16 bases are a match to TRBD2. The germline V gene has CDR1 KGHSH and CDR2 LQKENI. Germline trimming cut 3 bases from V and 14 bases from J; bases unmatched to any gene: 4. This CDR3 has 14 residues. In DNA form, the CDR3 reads TGTGCCAGCTCACCGGGACTAGCGGGAGGGCCAGAGTTCTTC. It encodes CASSPGLAGGPEFF.

The DNA of the CDR3 is TGCGCCAGCAGCCAAGATAGGACAGGGGGAACTGAAGCTTTCTTT. Translating it yields CASSQDRTGGTEAFF. The chain employs TRBV4-3 and TRBJ1-1; 10 bases map to TRBD1. The V and J ends lost 0 bases and 5 bases, in that order; junction bases with no gene match: 3. Germline V CDR1 and CDR2: LGHNA, YSLEER. The CDR3 runs to 15 residues.

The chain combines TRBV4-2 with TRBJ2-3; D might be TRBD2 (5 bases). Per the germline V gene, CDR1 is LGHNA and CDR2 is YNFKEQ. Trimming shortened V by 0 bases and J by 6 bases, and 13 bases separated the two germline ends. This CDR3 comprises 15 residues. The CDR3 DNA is TGTGCCAGCAGCCAAGATCTACTAGTAAGCGATACGCAGTATTTT. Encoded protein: CASSQDLLVSDTQYF.

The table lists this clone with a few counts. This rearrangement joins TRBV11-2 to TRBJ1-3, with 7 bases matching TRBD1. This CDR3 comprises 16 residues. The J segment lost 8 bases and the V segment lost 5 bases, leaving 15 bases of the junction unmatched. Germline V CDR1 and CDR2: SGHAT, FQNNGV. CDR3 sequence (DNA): TGTGCCAGCAGCACTCTTAGACAGGGACGAGCAGACACCATATATTTT. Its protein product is CASSTLRQGRADTIYF.

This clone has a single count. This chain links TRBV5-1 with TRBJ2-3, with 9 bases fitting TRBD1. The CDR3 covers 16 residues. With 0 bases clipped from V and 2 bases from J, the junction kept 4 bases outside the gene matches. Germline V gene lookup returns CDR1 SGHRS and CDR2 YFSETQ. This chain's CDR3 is CASSLEDRGSTDTQYF. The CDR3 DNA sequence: TGCGCCAGCAGCTTGGAGGACAGGGGTTCCACAGATACGCAGTATTTT. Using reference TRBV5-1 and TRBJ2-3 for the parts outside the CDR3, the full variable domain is KAGVTQTPRYLIKTRGQQVTLSCSPISGHRSVSWYQQTPGQGLQFLFEYFSETQRNKGNFPGRFSGRQFSNSRSEMNVSTLELGDSALYLCASSLEDRGSTDTQYFGPGTRLTVL.

The CDR3 loop reads CASSIIAEYNEQFF. The CDR3 nucleotides are TGTGCCAGTAGTATAATAGCGGAGTACAATGAGCAGTTCTTC. The chain uses TRBV19 and TRBJ2-1; D may be TRBD2 (6 bases). Germline loops: CDR1 LNHDA, CDR2 SQIVND (reference sequence). Trimming pared 2 bases from V and 4 bases from J, leaving 9 bases between. The CDR3 is 14 residues long.

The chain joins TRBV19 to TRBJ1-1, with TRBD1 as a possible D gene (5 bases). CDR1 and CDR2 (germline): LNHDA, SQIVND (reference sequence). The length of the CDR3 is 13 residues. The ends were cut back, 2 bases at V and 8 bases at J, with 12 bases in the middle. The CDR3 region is CASSISQGREAFF. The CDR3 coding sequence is TGTGCCAGTAGTATAAGCCAGGGTCGGGAAGCTTTCTTT.

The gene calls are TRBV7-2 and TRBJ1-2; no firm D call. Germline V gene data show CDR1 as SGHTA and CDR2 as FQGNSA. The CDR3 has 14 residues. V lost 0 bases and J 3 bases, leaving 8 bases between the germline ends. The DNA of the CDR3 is TGTGCCAGCAGCTTAGCGGTGAGATACTATGGCTACACCTTC. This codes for CASSLAVRYYGYTF.

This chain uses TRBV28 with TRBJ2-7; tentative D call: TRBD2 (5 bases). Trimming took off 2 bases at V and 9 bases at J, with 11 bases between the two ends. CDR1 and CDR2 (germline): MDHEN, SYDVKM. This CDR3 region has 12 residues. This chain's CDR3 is CASSLNGRRQYF. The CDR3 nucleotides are TGTGCCAGCAGTTTAAATGGGAGACGGCAGTACTTC.

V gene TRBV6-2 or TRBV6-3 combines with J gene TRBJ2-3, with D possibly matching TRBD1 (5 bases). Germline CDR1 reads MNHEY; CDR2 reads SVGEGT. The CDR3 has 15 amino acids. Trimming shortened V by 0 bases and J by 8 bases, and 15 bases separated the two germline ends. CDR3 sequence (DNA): TGTGCCAGCAGTTACTCAGCAGGGTTGAGGTCTACGCAGTATTTT. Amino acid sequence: CASSYSAGLRSTQYF.

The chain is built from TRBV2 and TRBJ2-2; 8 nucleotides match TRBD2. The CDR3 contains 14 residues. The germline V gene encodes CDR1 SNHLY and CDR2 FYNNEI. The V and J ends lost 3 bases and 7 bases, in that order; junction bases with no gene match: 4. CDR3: CASSEGLDSGELFF. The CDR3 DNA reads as TGTGCCAGCAGTGAGGGACTAGATAGCGGGGAGCTGTTTTTT. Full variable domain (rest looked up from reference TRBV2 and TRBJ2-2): EPEVTQTPSHQVTQMGQEVILRCVPISNHLYFYWYRQILGQKVEFLVSFYNNEISEKSEIFDDQFSVERPDGSNFTLKIRSTKLEDSAMYFCASSEGLDSGELFFGEGSRLTVL.

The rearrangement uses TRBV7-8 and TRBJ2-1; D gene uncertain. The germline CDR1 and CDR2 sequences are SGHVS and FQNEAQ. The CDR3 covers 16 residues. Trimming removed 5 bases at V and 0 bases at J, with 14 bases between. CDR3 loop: CASSADSVYSYNEQFF. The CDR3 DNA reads TGTGCCAGCAGCGCTGACTCCGTTTACTCCTACAATGAGCAGTTCTTC. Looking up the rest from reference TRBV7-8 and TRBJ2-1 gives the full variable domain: GAGVSQSPRYKVAKRGQDVALRCDPISGHVSLFWYQQALGQGPEFLTYFQNEAQLDKSGLPSDRFFAERPEGSVSTLKIQRTQQEDSAVYLCASSADSVYSYNEQFFGPGTRLTVL.

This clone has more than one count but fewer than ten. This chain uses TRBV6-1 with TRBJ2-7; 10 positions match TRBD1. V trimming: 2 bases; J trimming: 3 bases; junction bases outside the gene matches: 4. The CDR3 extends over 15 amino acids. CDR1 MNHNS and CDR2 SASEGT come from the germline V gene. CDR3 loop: CASSEYGTGVYEQYF. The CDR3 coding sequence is TGTGCCAGCAGTGAATATGGGACAGGGGTCTACGAGCAGTACTTC.

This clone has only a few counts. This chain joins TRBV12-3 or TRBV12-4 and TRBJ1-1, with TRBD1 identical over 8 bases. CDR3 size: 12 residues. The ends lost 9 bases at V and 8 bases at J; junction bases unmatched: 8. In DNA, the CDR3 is TGTGCCAGTGGCAGGGGGCTTGGAGAAGCTTTCTTT. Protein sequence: CASGRGLGEAFF.

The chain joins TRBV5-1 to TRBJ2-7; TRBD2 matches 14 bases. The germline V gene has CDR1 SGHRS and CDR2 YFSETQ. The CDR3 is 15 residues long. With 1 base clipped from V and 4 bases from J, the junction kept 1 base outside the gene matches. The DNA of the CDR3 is TGCGCCAGCAGCTTGCGGACTAGCGGGAGGTACGAGCAGTACTTC. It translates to CASSLRTSGRYEQYF.

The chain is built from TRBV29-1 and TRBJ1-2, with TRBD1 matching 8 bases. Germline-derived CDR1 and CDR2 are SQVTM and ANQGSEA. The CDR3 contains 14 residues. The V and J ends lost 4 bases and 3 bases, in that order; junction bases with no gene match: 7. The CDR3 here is CSVGGQEYDYGYTF. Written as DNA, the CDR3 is TGCAGCGTTGGGGGACAGGAATACGACTATGGCTACACCTTC.

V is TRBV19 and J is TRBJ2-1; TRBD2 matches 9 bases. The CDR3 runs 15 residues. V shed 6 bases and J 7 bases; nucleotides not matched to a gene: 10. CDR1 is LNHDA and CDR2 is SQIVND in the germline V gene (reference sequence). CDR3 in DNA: TGTGCCAGTAGGATTAGCGGGAGAGGAGATAATGAGCAGTTCTTC. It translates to CASRISGRGDNEQFF.

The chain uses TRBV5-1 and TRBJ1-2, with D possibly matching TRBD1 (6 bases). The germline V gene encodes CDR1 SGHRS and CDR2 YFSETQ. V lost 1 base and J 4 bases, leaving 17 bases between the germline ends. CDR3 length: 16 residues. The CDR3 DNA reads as TGCGCCAGCAGCTTGTTCCCAGGGGAGCCTAGCTATGGCTACACCTTC. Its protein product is CASSLFPGEPSYGYTF.

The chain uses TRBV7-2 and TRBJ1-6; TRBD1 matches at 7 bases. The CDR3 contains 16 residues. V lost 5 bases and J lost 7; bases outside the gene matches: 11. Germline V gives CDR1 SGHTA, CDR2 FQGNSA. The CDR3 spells CASSLYDRALNSPLHF. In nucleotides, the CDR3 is TGTGCCAGCAGCCTATATGACAGGGCTCTCAATTCACCCCTCCACTTT.

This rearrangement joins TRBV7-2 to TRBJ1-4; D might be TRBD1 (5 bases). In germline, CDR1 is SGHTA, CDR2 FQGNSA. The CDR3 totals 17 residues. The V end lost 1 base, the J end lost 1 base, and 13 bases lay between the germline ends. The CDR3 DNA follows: TGTGCCAGCAGCTTAGATCCCGGGCAGGGAACTAATGAAAAACTGTTTTTT. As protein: CASSLDPGQGTNEKLFF.

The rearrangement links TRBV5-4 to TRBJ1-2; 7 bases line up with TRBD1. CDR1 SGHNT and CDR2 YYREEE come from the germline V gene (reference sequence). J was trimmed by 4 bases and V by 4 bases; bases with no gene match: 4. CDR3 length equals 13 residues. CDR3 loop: CASSPTGPYGYTF. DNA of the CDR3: TGTGCCAGCAGCCCGACAGGGCCCTATGGCTACACCTTC.

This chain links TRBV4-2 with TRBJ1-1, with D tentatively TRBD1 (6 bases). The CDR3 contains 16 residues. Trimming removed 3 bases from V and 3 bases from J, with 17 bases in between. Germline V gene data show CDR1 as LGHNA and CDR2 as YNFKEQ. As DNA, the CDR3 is TGTGCCAGCAGCCATGTCACTGGGGGCGCCGACACTGAAGCTTTCTTT. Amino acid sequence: CASSHVTGGADTEAFF.

DNA of the CDR3: TGTGCCAGCAGCTTAGGGCCTCCTCGGGAGCTGTTTTTT. Translation gives CASSLGPPRELFF. The chain is built from TRBV7-6 and TRBJ2-2; D gene unclear. This CDR3 contains 13 residues. Germline V gene data show CDR1 as SGHVS and CDR2 as FNYEAQ. The ends were cut back, 1 base at V and 9 bases at J, with 9 bases in the middle.

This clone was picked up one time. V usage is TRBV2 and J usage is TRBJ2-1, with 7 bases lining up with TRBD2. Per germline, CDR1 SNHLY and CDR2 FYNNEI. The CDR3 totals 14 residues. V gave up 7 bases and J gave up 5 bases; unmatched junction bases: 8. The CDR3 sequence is CASIGGRADNEQFF. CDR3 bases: TGTGCCAGCATCGGTGGGAGGGCCGACAATGAGCAGTTCTTC.